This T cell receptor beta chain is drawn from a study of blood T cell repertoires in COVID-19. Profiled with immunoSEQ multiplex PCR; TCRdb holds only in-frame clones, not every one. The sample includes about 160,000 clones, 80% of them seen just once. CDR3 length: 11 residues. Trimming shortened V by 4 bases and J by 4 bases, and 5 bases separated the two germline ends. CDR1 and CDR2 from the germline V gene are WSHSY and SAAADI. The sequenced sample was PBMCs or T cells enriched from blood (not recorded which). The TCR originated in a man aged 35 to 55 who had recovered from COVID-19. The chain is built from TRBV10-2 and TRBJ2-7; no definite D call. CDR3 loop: CASSASYEQYF. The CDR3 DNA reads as TGCGCCAGCAGTGCGAGTTACGAGCAGTACTTC.